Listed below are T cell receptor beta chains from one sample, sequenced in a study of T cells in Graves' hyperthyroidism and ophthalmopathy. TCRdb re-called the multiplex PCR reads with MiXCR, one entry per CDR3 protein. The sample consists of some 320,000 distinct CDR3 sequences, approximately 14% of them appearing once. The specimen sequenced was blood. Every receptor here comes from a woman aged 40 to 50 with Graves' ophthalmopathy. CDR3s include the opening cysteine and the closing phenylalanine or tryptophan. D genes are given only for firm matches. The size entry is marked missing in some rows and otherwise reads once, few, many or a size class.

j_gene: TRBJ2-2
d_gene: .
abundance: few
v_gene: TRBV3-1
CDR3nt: TGTGCCAGCAGCCGCGACCTGGGGAACACCGGGGAGCTGTTTTTT
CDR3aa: CASSRDLGNTGELFF

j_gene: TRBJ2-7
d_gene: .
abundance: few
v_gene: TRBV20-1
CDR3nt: TGCAGTGCTAGAGATCCTAGCGAGCAGTACTTC
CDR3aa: CSARDPSEQYF

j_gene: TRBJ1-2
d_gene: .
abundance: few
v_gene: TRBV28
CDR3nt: TGTGCCAGCAGTTCCCTCCAGGGTCCCGACTATGGCTACACCTTC
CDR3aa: CASSSLQGPDYGYTF

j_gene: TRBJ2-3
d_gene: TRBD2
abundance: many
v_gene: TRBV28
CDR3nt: TGTGCCAGCAGTTTATTGGGGGGACTACACACAGATACGCAGTATTTT
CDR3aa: CASSLLGGLHTDTQYF

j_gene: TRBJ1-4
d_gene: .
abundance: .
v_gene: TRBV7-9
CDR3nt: TGTGCCAGCATCCTTCAAGGAACTAATGAAAAACTGTTTTTT
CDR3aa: CASILQGTNEKLFF

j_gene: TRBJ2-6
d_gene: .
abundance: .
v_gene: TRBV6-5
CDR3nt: TGTGCCAGCAGTTGGGAGGGCAGGGGCGTCCTGACTTTC
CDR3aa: CASSWEGRGVLTF

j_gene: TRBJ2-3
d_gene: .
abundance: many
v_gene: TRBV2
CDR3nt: TGTGCGGGGGGAGGGGACATATACACAGATACGCAGTATTTT
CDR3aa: CAGGGDIYTDTQYF

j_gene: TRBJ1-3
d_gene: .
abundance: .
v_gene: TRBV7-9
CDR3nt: TGTGCCAGCAGCCCCCTCAATCAGGGCGACACCATATATTTT
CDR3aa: CASSPLNQGDTIYF

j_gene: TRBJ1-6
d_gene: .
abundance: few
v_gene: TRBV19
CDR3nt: TGTGCCAGTACCATTGGGGGGGGCAGGTCACCCCTCCACTTT
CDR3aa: CASTIGGGRSPLHF

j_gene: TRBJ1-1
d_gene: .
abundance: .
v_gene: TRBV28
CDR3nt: TGTGCCCCGGGGGAAGGGATGGGGGCTTTCTTT
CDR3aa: CAPGEGMGAFF

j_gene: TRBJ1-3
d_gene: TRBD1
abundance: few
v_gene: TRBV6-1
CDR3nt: TGTGCCAGCAGTCAGACAGGGCCTAAGTCTGGAAACACCATATATTTT
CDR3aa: CASSQTGPKSGNTIYF

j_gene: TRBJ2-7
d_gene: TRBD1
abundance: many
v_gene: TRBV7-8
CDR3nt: TGTGCCAGCAGCTTAGACCGACAGGGATTCCGCGAGCAGTACTTC
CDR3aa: CASSLDRQGFREQYF

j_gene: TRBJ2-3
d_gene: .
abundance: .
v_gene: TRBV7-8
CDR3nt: TGTGCCAGCAGCTTAGTCGTTAGCAGCAGCACAGATACGCAGTATTTT
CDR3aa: CASSLVVSSSTDTQYF

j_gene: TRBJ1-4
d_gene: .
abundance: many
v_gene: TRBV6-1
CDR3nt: TGTGCCAGCAGTAAGGGGTTAAATGAAAAACTGTTTTTT
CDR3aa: CASSKGLNEKLFF

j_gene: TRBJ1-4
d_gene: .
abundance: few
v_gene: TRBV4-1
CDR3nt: TGCGCCAGCAGCTTGGCGCCAACTAATGAAAAACTGTTTTTT
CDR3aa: CASSLAPTNEKLFF

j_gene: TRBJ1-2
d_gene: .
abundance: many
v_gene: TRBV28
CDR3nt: TGTGCCAGCAGGGCACAGGGACTTTTACTTACCTCTAACTATGGCTACACCTTC
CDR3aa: CASRAQGLLLTSNYGYTF

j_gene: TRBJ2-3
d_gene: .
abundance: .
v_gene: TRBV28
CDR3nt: TGTGCCAGCAGTTTGTTTCAGGGGAAAGATACGCAGTATTTT
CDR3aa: CASSLFQGKDTQYF

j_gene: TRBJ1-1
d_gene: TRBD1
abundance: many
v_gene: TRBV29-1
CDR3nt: TGCAGCGTTGAAGAAGACAGGGGTGTAGCTTTCTTT
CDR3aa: CSVEEDRGVAFF

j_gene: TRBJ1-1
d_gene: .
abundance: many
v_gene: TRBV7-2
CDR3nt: TGTGCCAGCAGCCTACTGATAGGAGAAGCTTTCTTT
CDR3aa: CASSLLIGEAFF

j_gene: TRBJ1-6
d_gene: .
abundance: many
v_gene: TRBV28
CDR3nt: TGTGCCAGCCGAGTGCAGGGTGGGAACTCACCCCTCCACTTT
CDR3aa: CASRVQGGNSPLHF

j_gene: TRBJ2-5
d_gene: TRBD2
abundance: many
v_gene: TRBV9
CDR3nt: TGTGCCAGCACTCCCAGCGGGGCGCAAGAGACCCAGTACTTC
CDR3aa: CASTPSGAQETQYF

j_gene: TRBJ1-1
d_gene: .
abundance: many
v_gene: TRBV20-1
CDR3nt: TGCAGTGCTAATAATCCGCTGAACACTGAAGCTTTCTTT
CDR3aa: CSANNPLNTEAFF